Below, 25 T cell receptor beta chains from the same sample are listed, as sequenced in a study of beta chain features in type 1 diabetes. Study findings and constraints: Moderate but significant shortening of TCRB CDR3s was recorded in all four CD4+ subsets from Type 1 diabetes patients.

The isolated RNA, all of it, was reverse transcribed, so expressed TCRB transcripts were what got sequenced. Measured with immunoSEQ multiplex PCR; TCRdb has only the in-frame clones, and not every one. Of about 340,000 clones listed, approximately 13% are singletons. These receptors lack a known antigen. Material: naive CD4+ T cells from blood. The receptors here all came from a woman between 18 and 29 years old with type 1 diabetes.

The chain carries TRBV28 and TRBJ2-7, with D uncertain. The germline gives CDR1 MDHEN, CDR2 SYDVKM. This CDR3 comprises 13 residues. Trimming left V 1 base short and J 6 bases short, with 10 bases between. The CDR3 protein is CASSLSAPVEQYF. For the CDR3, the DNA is TGTGCCAGCAGTTTATCCGCCCCAGTCGAGCAGTACTTC.

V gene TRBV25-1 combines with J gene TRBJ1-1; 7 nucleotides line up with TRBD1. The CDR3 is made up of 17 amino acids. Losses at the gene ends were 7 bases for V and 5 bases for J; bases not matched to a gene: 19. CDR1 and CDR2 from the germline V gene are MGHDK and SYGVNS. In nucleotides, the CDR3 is TGTGCCAGCATCCCCGCACAGGGGAAGGGTTGGGGTACTGAAGCTTTCTTT. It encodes CASIPAQGKGWGTEAFF. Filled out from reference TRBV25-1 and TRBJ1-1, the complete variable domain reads EADIYQTPRYLVIGTGKKITLECSQTMGHDKMYWYQQDPGMELHLIHYSYGVNSTEKGDLSSESTVSRIRTEHFPLTLESARPSHTSQYLCASIPAQGKGWGTEAFFGQGTRLTVV.

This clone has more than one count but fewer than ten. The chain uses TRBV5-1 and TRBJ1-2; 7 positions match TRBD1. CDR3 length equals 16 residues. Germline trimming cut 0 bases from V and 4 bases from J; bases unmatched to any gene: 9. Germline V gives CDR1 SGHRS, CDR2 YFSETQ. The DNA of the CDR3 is TGCGCCAGCAGCTTGGTTACAGGGGACGCGGGCTATGGCTACACCTTC. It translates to CASSLVTGDAGYGYTF. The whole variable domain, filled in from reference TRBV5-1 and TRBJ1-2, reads KAGVTQTPRYLIKTRGQQVTLSCSPISGHRSVSWYQQTPGQGLQFLFEYFSETQRNKGNFPGRFSGRQFSNSRSEMNVSTLELGDSALYLCASSLVTGDAGYGYTFGSGTRLTVV.

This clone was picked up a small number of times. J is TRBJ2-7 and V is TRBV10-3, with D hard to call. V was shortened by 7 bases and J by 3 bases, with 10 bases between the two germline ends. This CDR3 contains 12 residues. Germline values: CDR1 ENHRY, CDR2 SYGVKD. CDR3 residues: CAITRRRYEQYV. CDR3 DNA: TGTGCCATCACGCGGCGGCGCTACGAGCAGTACGTC.

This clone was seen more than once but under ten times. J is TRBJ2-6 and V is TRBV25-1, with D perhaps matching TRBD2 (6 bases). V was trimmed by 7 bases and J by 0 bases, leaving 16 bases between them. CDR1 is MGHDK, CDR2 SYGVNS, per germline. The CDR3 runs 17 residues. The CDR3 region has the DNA TGTGCCAGCACGCCTCCAGACGGGAGCTCTGGGGCCAACGTCCTGACTTTC. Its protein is CASTPPDGSSGANVLTF.

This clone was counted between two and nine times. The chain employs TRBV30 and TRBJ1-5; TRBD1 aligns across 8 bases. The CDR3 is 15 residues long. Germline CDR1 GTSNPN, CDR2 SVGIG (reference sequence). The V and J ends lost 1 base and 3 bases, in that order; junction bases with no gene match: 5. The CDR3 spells CAWSAVDRANQPQHF. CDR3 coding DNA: TGTGCCTGGAGTGCCGTGGACAGGGCCAATCAGCCCCAGCATTTT. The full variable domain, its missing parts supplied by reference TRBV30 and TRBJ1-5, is SQTIHQWPATLVQPVGSPLSLECTVEGTSNPNLYWYRQAAGRGLQLLFYSVGIGQISSEVPQNLSASRPQDRQFILSSKKLLLSDSGFYLCAWSAVDRANQPQHFGDGTRLSIL.

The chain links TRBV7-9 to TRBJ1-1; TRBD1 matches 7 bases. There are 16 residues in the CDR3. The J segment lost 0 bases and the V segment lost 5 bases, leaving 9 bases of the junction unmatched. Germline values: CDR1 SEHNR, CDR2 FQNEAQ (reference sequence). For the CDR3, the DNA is TGTGCCAGCAGCCAGGGACAGACGGGAATGAACACTGAAGCTTTCTTT. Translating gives CASSQGQTGMNTEAFF.

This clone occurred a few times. The CDR3 here is CASFRVKGETQYF. The CDR3 nucleotides are TGTGCCAGCTTCAGGGTAAAAGGGGAGACCCAGTACTTC. J is TRBJ2-5 and V is TRBV7-9; a weak D match, TRBD1 (5 bases). The CDR3 has 13 amino acids. The ends were cut back, 8 bases at V and 5 bases at J, with 15 bases in the middle. Germline CDR1 reads SEHNR; CDR2 reads FQNEAQ (reference sequence).

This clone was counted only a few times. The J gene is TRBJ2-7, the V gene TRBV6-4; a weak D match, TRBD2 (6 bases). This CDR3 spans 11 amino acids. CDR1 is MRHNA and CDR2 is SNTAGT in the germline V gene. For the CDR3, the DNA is TGTGCCAGCGTCAGGCGGGACCCTAAGAACGTC. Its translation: CASVRRDPKNV.

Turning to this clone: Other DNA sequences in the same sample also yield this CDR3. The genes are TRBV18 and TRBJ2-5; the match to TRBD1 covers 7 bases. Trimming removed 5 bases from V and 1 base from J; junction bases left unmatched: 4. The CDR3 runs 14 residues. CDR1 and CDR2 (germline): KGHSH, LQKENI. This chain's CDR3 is CASSGNRGQETQYF. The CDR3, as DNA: TGTGCCAGCTCAGGTAACAGGGGCCAAGAGACCCAGTACTTC.

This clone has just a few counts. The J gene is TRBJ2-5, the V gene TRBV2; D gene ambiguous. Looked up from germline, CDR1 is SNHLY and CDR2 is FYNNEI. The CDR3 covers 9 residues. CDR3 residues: CTNQETQYF. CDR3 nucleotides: TGTACTAACCAAGAGACCCAGTACTTC.

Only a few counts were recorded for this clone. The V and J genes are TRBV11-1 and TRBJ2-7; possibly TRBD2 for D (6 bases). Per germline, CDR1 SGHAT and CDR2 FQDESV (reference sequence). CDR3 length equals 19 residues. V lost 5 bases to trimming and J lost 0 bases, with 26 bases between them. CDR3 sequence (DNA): TGTGCCAGCAGCCCCGACCTCCCCGGAGCAGCGGGTTTCTCCTACGAGCAGTACTTC. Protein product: CASSPDLPGAAGFSYEQYF.

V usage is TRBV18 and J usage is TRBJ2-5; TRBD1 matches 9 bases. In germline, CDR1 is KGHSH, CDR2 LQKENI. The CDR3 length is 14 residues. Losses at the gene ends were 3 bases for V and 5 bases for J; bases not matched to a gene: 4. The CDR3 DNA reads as TGTGCCAGCTCACCGCCCGGGACAGGGGAGACCCAGTACTTC. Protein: CASSPPGTGETQYF.

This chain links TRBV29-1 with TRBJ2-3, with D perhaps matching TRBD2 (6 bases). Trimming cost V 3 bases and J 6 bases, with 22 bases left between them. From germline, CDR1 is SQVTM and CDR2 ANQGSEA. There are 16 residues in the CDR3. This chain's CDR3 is CSVDSRDFRRSDTQYF. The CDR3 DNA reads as TGCAGCGTTGACTCCCGGGACTTCCGAAGAAGCGATACGCAGTATTTT.

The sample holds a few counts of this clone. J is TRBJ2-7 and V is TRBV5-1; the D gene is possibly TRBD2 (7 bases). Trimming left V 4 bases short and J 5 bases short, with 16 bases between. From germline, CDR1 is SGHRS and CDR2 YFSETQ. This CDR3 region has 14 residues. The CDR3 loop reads CASSEAGGRDEQYF. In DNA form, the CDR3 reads TGCGCCAGCAGCGAGGCCGGGGGGCGGGACGAGCAGTACTTC.

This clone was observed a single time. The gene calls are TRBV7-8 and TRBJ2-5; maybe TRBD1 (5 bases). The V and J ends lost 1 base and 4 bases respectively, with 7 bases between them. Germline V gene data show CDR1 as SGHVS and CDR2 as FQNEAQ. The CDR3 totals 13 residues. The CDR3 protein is CASSLVQGETQYF. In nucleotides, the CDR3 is TGTGCCAGCAGCTTAGTTCAGGGAGAGACCCAGTACTTC.

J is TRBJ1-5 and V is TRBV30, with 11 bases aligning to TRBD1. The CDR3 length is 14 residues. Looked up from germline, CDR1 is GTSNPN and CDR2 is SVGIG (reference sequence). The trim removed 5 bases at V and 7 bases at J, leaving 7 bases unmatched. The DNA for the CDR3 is TGTGCCTGGGCCGGGACAGGGGGTTTCCAGCCCCAGCATTTT. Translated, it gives CAWAGTGGFQPQHF.

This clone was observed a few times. The CDR3 here is CASSPPLGGGYNEQFF. The CDR3 bases are TGTGCCAGCTCACCACCGTTAGGGGGGGGATACAATGAGCAGTTCTTC. The rearrangement links TRBV18 to TRBJ2-1; a weak D match, TRBD2 (7 bases). The CDR3 sequence is 16 residues long. CDR1 and CDR2 (germline): KGHSH, LQKENI. The V gene lost 0 bases and the J gene lost 4 bases, with 13 bases spanning the gap.

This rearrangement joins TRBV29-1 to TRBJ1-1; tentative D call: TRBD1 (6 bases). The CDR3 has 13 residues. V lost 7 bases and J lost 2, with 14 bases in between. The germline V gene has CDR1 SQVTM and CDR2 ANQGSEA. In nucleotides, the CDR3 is TGCAGCGGCGGACAGCAGTTCAACACTGAAGCTTTCTTT. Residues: CSGGQQFNTEAFF.

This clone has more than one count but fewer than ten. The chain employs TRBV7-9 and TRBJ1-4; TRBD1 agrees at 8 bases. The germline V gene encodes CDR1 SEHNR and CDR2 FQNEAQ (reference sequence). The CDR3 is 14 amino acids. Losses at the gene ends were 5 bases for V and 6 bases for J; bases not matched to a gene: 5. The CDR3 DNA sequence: TGTGCCAGCAGCCGTGGACAGGGCTATGAAAAACTGTTTTTT. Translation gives CASSRGQGYEKLFF.

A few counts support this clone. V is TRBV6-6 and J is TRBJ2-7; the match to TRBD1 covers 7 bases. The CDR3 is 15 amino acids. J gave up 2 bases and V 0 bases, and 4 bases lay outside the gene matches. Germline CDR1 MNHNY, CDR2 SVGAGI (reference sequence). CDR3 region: CASSYSGQLTYEQYF. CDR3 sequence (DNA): TGTGCCAGCAGTTACTCGGGACAGCTAACCTACGAGCAGTACTTC.

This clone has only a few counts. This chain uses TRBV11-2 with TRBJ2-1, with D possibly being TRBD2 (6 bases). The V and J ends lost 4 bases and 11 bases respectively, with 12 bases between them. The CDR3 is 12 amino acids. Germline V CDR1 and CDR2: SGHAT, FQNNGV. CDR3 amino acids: CASSSQTSKQFF. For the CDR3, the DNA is TGTGCCAGCAGCTCCCAGACTAGTAAGCAGTTCTTC.

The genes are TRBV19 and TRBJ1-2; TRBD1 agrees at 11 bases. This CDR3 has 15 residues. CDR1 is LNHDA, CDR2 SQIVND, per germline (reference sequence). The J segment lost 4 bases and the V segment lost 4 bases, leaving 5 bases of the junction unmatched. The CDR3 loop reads CASSTPGQGVYGYTF. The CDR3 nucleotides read TGTGCCAGTAGTACTCCGGGACAGGGGGTCTATGGCTACACCTTC.

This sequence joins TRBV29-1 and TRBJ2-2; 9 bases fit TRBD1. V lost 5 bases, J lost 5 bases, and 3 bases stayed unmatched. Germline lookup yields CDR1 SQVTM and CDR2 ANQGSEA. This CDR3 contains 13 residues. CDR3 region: CSVRTGETGELFF. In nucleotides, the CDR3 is TGCAGCGTTCGGACAGGGGAAACCGGGGAGCTGTTTTTT.

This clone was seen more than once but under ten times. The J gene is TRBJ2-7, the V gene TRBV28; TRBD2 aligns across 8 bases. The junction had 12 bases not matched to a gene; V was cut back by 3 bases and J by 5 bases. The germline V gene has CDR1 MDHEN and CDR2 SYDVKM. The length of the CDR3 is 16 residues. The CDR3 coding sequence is TGTGCCAGCAGTTTTCCCCAGGGGCGGGAGGTCAACGAGCAGTACTTC. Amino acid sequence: CASSFPQGREVNEQYF. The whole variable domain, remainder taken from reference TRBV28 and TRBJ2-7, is DVKVTQSSRYLVKRTGEKVFLECVQDMDHENMFWYRQDPGLGLRLIYFSYDVKMKEKGDIPEGYSVSREKKERFSLILESASTNQTSMYLCASSFPQGREVNEQYFGPGTRLTVT.